This T cell receptor (beta chain) was observed in a study of human T cells and chemical hapten exposure. CDR3 length equals 18 residues. The time point here: patch test 1, 2 weeks after DPC sensitization. Treatment given: therapeutic diphenylcyclopropenone sensitization with weekly scalp DPC. Unfractionated whole blood yielded total RNA. Individual cDNA molecules each carried unique molecular identifiers attached by the library. TCRdb ran MiXCR on the RACE reads and lists one entry per CDR3 protein. Of approximately 52,000 distinct CDR3 sequences in the sample, 11% were seen once. The V call is TRBV21-1, the J call TRBJ1-6; TRBD1 was called by the table and not checked on the DNA. TRBV21-1 is deemed a pseudogene. The sample consisted of whole blood, taken in connection with sensitization to the hapten diphenylcyclopropenone (DPC). The TCR sequence derives from a woman between 35 and 50 years old with alopecia areata. Some clones in this sample may be carry-over from other donors' samples. Here the CDR3 DNA reads TGTGCCAGCACCCCCATCGGGGGGCCCCGGATCTATAATTCACCCCTCCACTTT. It encodes CASTPIGGPRIYNSPLHF.